A selection of T cell receptor beta chains follows, all from one sample in a study of OX40 agonist ivuxolimab in advanced cancers. The method was immunoSEQ multiplex PCR; TCRdb's version includes in-frame clones alone and lacks a portion of them. The profile shows about 82,000 clones, around 85% of them singletons. Here the sequenced sample was CD4+ or CD8+ T cells sorted from blood, taken in a trial of the OX40 agonist ivuxolimab. The receptors derive from an adult with an advanced solid tumor such as melanoma, head and neck, liver or kidney cancer. The CDR3 runs from the conserved cysteine through the conserved F or W. Each record gives: D gene, V gene, clone size, J gene, CDR3 protein, CDR3 DNA. The D gene is left open where the match is weak. Size tells how often a clone was seen (once, few, many) or the class of an expanded clone, and some rows leave it out.

TRBD1,TRBV11-3,.,TRBJ2-5,CASSATGPQETQYF,TGTGCCAGCAGCGCGACAGGGCCCCAAGAGACCCAGTACTTC
.,TRBV9,.,TRBJ2-5,CASSGGTHRETQYF,TGTGCCAGCAGCGGCGGGACCCACCGGGAGACCCAGTACTTC
.,TRBV6-6,.,TRBJ2-3,CASSYRGAYTDTQYF,TGTGCCAGCAGTTACAGGGGGGCCTACACAGATACGCAGTATTTT
.,TRBV18,.,TRBJ2-4,CASSSSGAKNIQYF,TGTGCCAGCTCCTCCTCCGGGGCCAAAAACATTCAGTACTTC
.,TRBV5-1,.,TRBJ2-3,CASNPSGLSDTQYF,TGCGCCAGCAACCCGAGCGGGTTGTCAGATACGCAGTATTTT
.,TRBV5-1,.,TRBJ1-1,CASSLAVQLNTEAFF,TGCGCCAGCAGCTTGGCCGTCCAGCTGAACACTGAAGCTTTCTTT
TRBD2,TRBV7-3,.,TRBJ2-3,CASSSGLAQYF,TGTGCCAGCAGCTCCGGACTAGCCCAGTATTTT
.,TRBV28,.,TRBJ1-5,CASSGTMYRLGAQHF,TGTGCCAGCAGCGGCACGATGTATCGGCTGGGTGCCCAGCATTTT
.,TRBV7-7,.,TRBJ2-5,CASSLGSGETQYF,TGTGCTAGCAGCTTAGGTTCGGGGGAGACCCAGTACTTC
.,TRBV29-1,.,TRBJ2-4,CNDSQGHSPGVAKNIQYF,TGCAACGATTCTCAGGGACACTCCCCTGGGGTGGCCAAAAACATTCAGTACTTC
TRBD2,TRBV7-9,.,TRBJ2-3,CASSLFLLAGGNTQYF,TGTGCCAGCAGCTTATTCCTTCTAGCGGGGGGAAATACGCAGTATTTT
.,TRBV6-5,.,TRBJ2-7,CASSRTGTGSYEQYF,TGTGCCAGCAGCCGAACCGGGACTGGGTCCTACGAGCAGTACTTC
.,TRBV6-5,.,TRBJ2-3,CASSYAGWADTQYF,TGTGCCAGCAGTTACGCCGGGTGGGCAGATACGCAGTATTTT
.,TRBV19,.,TRBJ1-6,CASTLGRNNNSPLHF,TGTGCCAGTACCCTTGGACGGAATAATAATTCACCCCTCCACTTT
.,TRBV28,.,TRBJ2-7,CASSFGGALYEQYF,TGTGCCAGCAGTTTCGGTGGGGCTCTCTACGAGCAGTACTTC
.,TRBV11-2,.,TRBJ1-6,CASSLIAEYSPLHF,TGTGCCAGCAGCTTAATAGCTGAGTATTCACCCCTCCACTTT
TRBD1,TRBV4-1,.,TRBJ1-4,CASSQPGQGISKLFF,TGCGCCAGCAGCCAGCCGGGACAGGGGATATCAAAACTGTTTTTT
TRBD2,TRBV19,once,TRBJ2-3,CASSTPRRGGTDTQYF,TGTGCCAGTAGTACCCCACGGCGGGGGGGCACAGATACGCAGTATTTT
TRBD1,TRBV5-1,.,TRBJ1-3,CASSLEGDRGPTSGNTIYF,TGCGCCAGCAGCTTGGAGGGTGACAGGGGCCCAACTTCTGGAAACACCATATATTTT
.,TRBV2,medium-sized,TRBJ1-5,CASSEWVSNQPQHF,TGTGCCAGCAGTGAATGGGTTAGCAATCAGCCCCAGCATTTT
.,TRBV11-1,once,TRBJ1-2,CASSLSGTGYTF,TGTGCCAGCAGCTTGAGTGGGACTGGCTACACCTTC
.,TRBV10-3,.,TRBJ2-5,CAISVGAEGEETQYF,TGTGCCATCAGTGTCGGGGCGGAAGGAGAAGAGACCCAGTACTTC
.,TRBV2,.,TRBJ2-2,CASSEVGVNTGELFF,TGTGCCAGCAGTGAGGTGGGAGTGAACACCGGGGAGCTGTTTTTT
.,TRBV2,.,TRBJ1-5,CASSPGDRSQPQHF,TGTGCCAGCAGTCCAGGGGATCGGAGTCAGCCCCAGCATTTT
TRBD1,TRBV6-6,.,TRBJ1-4,CASSYSRGGDRELFF,TGTGCCAGCAGTTACTCTCGTGGAGGGGACAGAGAACTGTTTTTT
.,TRBV6-1,.,TRBJ2-5,CASIPRGETQYF,TGTGCCAGCATACCCAGGGGAGAGACCCAGTACTTC
.,TRBV6-6,.,TRBJ1-3,CASRFTGLSGNTIYF,TGTGCCAGCAGGTTTACAGGTCTCTCTGGAAACACCATATATTTT